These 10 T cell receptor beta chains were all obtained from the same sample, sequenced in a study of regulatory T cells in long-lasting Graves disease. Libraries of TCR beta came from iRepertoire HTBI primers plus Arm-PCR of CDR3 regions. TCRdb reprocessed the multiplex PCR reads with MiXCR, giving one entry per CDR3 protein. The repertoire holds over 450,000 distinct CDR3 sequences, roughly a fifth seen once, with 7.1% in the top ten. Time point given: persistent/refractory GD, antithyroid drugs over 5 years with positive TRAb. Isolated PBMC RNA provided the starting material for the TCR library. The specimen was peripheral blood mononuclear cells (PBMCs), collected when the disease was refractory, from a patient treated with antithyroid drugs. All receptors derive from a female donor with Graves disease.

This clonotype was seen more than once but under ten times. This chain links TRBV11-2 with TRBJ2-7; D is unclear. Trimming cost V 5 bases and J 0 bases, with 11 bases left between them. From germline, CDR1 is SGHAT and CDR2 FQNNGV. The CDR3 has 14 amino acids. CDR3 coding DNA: TGTGCCAGCAGCGGAGTGGGTTTCTCCTACGAGCAGTACTTC. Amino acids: CASSGVGFSYEQYF.

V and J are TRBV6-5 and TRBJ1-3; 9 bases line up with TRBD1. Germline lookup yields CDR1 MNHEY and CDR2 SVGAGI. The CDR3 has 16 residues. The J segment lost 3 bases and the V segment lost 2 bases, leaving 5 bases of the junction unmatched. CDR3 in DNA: TGTGCCAGCAGTTACCACACAGGGGGCCTTGGAAACACCATATATTTT. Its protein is CASSYHTGGLGNTIYF.

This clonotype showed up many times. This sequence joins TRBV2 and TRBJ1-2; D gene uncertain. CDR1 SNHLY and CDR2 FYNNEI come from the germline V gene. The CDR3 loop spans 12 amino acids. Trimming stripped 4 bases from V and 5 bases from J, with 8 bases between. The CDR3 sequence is CASSAEGYGYTF. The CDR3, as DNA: TGTGCCAGCAGTGCTGAGGGTTATGGCTACACCTTC. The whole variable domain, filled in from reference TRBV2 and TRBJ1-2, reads EPEVTQTPSHQVTQMGQEVILRCVPISNHLYFYWYRQILGQKVEFLVSFYNNEISEKSEIFDDQFSVERPDGSNFTLKIRSTKLEDSAMYFCASSAEGYGYTFGSGTRLTVV.

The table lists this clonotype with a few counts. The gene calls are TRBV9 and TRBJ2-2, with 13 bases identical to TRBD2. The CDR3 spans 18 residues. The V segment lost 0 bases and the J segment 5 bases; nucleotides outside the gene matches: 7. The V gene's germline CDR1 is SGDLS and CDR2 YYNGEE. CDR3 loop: CASSVVALAGGPTGELFF. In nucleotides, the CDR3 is TGTGCCAGCAGCGTAGTCGCACTAGCGGGGGGGCCGACCGGGGAGCTGTTTTTT.

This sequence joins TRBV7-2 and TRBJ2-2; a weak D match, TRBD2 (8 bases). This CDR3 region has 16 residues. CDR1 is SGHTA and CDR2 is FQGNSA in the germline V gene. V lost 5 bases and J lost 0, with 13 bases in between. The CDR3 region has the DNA TGTGCCAGCAGCCGGGGGGGACAGCCGAACACCGGGGAGCTGTTTTTT. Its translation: CASSRGGQPNTGELFF.

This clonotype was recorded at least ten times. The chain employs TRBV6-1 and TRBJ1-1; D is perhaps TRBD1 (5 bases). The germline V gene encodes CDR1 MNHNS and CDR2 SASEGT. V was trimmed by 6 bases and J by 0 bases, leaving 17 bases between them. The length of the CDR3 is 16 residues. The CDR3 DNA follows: TGTGCCAGCAGACCCCCAAAAAGGGGAATGAACACTGAAGCTTTCTTT. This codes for CASRPPKRGMNTEAFF.

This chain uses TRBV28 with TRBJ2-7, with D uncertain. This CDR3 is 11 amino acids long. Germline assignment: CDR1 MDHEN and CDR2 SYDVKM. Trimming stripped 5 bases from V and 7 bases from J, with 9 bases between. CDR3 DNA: TGTGCCAGCAGTACCATGGGGGAGCAGTACTTC. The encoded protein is CASSTMGEQYF.

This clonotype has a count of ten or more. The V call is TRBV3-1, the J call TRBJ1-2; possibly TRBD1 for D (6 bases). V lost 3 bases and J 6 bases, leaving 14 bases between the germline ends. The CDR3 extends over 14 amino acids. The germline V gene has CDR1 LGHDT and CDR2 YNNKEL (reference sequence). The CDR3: CASSHRGGFDGYTF. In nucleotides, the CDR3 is TGTGCCAGCAGCCATCGAGGGGGTTTCGATGGCTACACCTTC.

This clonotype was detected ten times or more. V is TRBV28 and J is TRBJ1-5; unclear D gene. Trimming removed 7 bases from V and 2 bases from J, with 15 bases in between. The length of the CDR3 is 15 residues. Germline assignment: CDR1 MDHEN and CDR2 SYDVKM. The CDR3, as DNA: TGTGCCAGCATCTACCGGGCCCGCGGCAATCAGCCCCAGCATTTT. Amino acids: CASIYRARGNQPQHF. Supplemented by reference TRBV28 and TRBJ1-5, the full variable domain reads DVKVTQSSRYLVKRTGEKVFLECVQDMDHENMFWYRQDPGLGLRLIYFSYDVKMKEKGDIPEGYSVSREKKERFSLILESASTNQTSMYLCASIYRARGNQPQHFGDGTRLSIL.

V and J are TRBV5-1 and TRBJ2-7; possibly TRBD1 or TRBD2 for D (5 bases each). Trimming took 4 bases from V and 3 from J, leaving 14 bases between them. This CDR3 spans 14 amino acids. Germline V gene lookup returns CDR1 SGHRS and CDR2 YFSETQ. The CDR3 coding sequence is TGCGCCAGCAGCCTGGGACGACCCTTCTACGAGCAGTACTTC. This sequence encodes CASSLGRPFYEQYF.